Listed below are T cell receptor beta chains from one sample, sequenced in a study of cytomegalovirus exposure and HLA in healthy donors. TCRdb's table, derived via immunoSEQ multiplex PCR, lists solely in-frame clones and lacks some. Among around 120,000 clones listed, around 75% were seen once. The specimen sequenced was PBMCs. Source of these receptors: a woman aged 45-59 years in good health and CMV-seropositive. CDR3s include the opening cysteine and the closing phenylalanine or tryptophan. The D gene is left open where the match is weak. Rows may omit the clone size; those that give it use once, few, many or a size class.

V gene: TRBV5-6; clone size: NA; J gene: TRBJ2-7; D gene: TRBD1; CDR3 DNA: TGTGCCAGCAGCTGGGGGGACAGGGGACCAAGGTACTTC; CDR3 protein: CASSWGDRGPRYF
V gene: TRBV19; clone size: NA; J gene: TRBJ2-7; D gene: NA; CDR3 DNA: TGTGCCACCCGTACAGGTCACGAGCAGTACTTC; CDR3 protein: CATRTGHEQYF
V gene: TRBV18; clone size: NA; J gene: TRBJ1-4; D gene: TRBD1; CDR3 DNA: TGTGCCAGCTCACCCAGGACAGGGGGCAATGAAAAACTGTTTTTT; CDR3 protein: CASSPRTGGNEKLFF
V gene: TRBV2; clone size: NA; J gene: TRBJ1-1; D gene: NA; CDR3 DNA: TGTGCCACAATGCGGACAGCCCTTACTAGGGCTTTCTTT; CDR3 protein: CATMRTALTRAFF
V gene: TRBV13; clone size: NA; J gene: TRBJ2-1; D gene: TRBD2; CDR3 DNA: TGTGCCTCCTCCCAGCGGGGGGCCAACAATGAGCAGTTCTTC; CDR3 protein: CASSQRGANNEQFF
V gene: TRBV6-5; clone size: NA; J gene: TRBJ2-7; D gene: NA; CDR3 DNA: TGTGCCAGCAGTCCTGACCCCCTAGCCTCCGGAGAGCAGTACTTC; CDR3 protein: CASSPDPLASGEQYF
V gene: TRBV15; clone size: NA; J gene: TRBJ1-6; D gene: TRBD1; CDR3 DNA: TGTGCCACCACACCGGACAGGGGGCTTAATTCACCCCTCCACTTT; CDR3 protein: CATTPDRGLNSPLHF
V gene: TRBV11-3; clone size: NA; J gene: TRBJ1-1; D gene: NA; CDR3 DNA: TGTGCCAGCAGCTTAGACAGCGGAACAGCTTTCTTT; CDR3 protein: CASSLDSGTAFF
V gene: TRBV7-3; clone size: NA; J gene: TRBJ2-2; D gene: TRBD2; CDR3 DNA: TGTGCCAGCAGCTTATCAGGAGCGGGGGTATTGAACACCGGGGAGCTGTTTTTT; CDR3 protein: CASSLSGAGVLNTGELFF
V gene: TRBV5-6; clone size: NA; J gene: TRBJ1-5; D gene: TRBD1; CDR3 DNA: TGTGCCAGCAGCTGGGGGACAGGGGGCAATCAGCCCCAGCATTTT; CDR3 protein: CASSWGTGGNQPQHF
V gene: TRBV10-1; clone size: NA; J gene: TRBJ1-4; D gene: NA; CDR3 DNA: TGCGCCACCTCTGAAATGAAGTGGGCGTCGGATGAAAAACTGTTTTTT; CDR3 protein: CATSEMKWASDEKLFF
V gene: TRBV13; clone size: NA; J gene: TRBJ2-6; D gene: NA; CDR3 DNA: TGTGCCAGCAGCTTGGGCAGATCAATCTCTGGGGCCAACGTCCTGACTTTC; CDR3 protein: CASSLGRSISGANVLTF
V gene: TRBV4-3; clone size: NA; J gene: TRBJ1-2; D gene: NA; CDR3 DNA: TGCGCCAGCAGCCTGTGGACAGCGGACACTAACTATGGCTACACCTTC; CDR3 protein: CASSLWTADTNYGYTF
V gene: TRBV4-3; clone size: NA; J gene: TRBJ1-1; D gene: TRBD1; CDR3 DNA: TGCGCCAGCAGCCTATGGACAGGGGGCACTGAAGCTTTCTTT; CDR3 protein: CASSLWTGGTEAFF
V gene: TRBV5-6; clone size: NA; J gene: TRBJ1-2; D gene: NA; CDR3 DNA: TGTGCCAGCAGCTTGGTACAGGCGAACTATGGCTACACCTTC; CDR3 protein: CASSLVQANYGYTF
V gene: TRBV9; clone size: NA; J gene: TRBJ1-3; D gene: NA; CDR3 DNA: TGTGCCAGCAGCGGCCGACAGAAAGGAAACACCATATATTTT; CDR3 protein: CASSGRQKGNTIYF
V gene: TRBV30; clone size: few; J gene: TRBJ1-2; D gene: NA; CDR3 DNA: TGTGCCAATGCGAGGGTAAACTATGGCTACACCTTC; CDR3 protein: CANARVNYGYTF
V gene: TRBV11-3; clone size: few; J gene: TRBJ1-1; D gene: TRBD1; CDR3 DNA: TGTGCCAGCAGCTTTGCGGACAGGGCGACTGAAGCTTTCTTT; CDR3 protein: CASSFADRATEAFF
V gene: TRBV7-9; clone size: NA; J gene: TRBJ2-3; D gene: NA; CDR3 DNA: TGTGCCAGCAGCTTAGGCTACACAGATACGCAGTATTTT; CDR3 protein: CASSLGYTDTQYF
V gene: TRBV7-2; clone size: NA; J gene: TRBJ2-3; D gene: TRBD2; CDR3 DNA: TGTGCCAGCAGCCTAGCGTGGAGCGGGGGGTCGGTAGATACGCAGTATTTT; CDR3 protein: CASSLAWSGGSVDTQYF
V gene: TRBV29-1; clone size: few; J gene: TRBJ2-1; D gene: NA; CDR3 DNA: TGCAGCGTTGGTTCTGCGGGACCCTACAATGAGCAGTTCTTC; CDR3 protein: CSVGSAGPYNEQFF
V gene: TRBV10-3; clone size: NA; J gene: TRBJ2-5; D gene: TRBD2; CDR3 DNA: TGTGCCATCAGTGGGCCGGAGGGAGCGGGAGGGGAAGAGACCCAGTACTTC; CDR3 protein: CAISGPEGAGGEETQYF
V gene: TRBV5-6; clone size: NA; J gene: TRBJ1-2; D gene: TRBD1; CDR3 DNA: TGTGCCAGCAGACCCAGGGACAGAAATTATGGCTACACCTTC; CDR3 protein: CASRPRDRNYGYTF
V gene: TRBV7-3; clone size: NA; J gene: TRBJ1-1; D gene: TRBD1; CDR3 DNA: TGTGCCAGCAGCCCGCGGACAGGGGGCATCACTGAAGCTTTCTTT; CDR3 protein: CASSPRTGGITEAFF
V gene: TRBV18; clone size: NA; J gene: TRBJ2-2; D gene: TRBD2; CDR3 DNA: TGTGCCAGCTCCAAAGCGGGAACCAACACCGGGGAGCTGTTTTTT; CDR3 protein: CASSKAGTNTGELFF
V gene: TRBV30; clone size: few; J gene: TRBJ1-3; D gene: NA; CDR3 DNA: TGTGCCTGGAGTCTCCCTGGAAACACCATATATTTT; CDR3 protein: CAWSLPGNTIYF
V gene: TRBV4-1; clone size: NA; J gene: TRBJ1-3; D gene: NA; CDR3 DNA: TGCGCCAGCAGCCAAGTAGGACACAGCTCTGGAAACACCATATATTTT; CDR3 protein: CASSQVGHSSGNTIYF
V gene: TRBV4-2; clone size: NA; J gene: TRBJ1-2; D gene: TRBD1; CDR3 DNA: TGTGCCAGCAGCCAAGGGGCAGGGGGTGGCTACACCTTC; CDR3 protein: CASSQGAGGGYTF
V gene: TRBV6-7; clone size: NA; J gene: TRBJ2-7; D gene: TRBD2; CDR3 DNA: TGTGCCAGCAGTTTCTCTAGACTAGCGGGGGGGAACTACGAGCAGTACTTC; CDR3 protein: CASSFSRLAGGNYEQYF
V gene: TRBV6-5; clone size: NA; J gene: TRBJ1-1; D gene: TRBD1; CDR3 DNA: TGTGCCAGCAGGCAGACAGGGTCTGAAGCTTTCTTT; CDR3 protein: CASRQTGSEAFF
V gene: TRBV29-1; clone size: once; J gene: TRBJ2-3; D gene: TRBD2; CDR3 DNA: TGCAGCGTTGAAGGGACTAGCGGGAGGGCCCTCGCAGATACGCAGTATTTT; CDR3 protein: CSVEGTSGRALADTQYF
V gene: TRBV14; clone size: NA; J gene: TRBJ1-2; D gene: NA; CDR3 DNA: TGTGCCAGCAGCCAAGATGGGCGAGAAAGTAACTATGGCTACACCTTC; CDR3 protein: CASSQDGRESNYGYTF
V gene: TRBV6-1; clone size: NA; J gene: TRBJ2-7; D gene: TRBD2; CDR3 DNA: TGTGCCAGCATCTCTCGCGGGAGCTCCTACGAGCAGTACTTC; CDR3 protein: CASISRGSSYEQYF
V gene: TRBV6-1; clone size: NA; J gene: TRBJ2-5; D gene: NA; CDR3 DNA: TGTGCCAGCAGTGAATGGACTTCTTACGGCACGTCCCAGTACTTC; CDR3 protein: CASSEWTSYGTSQYF
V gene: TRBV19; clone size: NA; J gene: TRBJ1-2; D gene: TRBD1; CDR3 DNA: TGTGCCAGTAGGGCAGGGGGTATCGGCTACACCTTC; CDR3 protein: CASRAGGIGYTF
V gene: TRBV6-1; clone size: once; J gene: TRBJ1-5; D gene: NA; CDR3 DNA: TGTGCCAGCAGTGAAGCTTCAAGGGGCTTAAGCAATCAGCCCCAGCATTTT; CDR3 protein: CASSEASRGLSNQPQHF
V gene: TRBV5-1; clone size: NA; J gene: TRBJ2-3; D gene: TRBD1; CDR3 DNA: TGCGCCAGCAGTTCCGGACAGGGAGGCACAGATACGCAGTATTTT; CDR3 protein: CASSSGQGGTDTQYF
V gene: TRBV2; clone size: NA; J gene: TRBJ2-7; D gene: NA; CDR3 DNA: TGTGCCAGCTGGACAGTACCCTACGAGCAGTACTTC; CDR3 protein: CASWTVPYEQYF
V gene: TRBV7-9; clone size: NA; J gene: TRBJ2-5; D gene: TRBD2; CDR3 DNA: TGTGCCAGCAGCGGCCCTAGCGGGAGGCGAGAGACCCAGTACTTC; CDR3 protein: CASSGPSGRRETQYF
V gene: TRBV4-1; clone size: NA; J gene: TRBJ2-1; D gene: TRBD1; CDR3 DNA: TGCGCCAGCAGCCAGTTGTTACAGGGGTTGCTAGGGGAGCAGTTCTTC; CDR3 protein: CASSQLLQGLLGEQFF
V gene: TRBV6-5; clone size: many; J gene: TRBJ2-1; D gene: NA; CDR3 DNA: TGTGCCAGCAGTGGCGGGACGCCCAGCTACAATGAGCAGTTCTTC; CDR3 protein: CASSGGTPSYNEQFF
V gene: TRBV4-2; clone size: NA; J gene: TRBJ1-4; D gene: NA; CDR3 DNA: TGTGCCAGCAGCCGACCGGAGGGGTTGTTACTGTTTTTT; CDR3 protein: CASSRPEGLLLFF
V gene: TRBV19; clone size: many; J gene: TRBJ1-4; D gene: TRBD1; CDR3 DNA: TGTGCCAGTAGTCGACCGACCGGGACAGGGGGGCTCGGGGAAAAACTGTTTTTT; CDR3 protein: CASSRPTGTGGLGEKLFF
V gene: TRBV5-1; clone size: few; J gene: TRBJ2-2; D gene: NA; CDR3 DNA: TGCGCCAGCAGCCGGGCAGGGTCCACCGGGGAGCTGTTTTTT; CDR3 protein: CASSRAGSTGELFF
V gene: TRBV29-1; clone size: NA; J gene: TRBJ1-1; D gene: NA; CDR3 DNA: TGCAGCGCCCGAGTTTTGAACACTGAAGCTTTCTTT; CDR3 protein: CSARVLNTEAFF
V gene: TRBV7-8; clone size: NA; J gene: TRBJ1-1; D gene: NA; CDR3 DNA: TGTGCCAGCAGCTCACCTAGGGGCTCGGGGGGGTGGGGGAACACTGAAGCTTTCTTT; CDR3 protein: CASSSPRGSGGWGNTEAFF
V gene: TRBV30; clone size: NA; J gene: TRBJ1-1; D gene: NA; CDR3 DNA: TGTGCCTGCTCCAGGGTCGGAACTGAAGCTTTCTTT; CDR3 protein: CACSRVGTEAFF
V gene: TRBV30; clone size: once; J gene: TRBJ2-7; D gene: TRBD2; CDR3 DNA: TGTGCCTGGGCTACTAGCGGGAGTTACGAGCAGTACTTC; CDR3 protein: CAWATSGSYEQYF